The clone carrying this TCR beta chain was seen a single time. With 4 bases clipped from V and 6 bases from J, the junction kept 9 bases outside the gene matches. The CDR3 totals 16 residues. Per the germline V gene, CDR1 is MNHEY and CDR2 is SVGAGI. This entry belongs to a study of blood T cell repertoires in COVID-19. Whole-study context: Collection of acute and convalescent COVID-19 samples took place in the United States, Italy and Spain.

Profiling relied on immunoSEQ multiplex PCR, and the TCRdb table lists in-frame clones only, not all of them. The repertoire has around 81,000 clones, 88% of them found once; the top ten carry approximately 7.3%. The sample taken for sequencing was peripheral blood. This TCR came from a man between 65 and 85 years old with acute or convalescent COVID-19. The J gene is TRBJ2-1, the V gene TRBV6-5, with TRBD2 matching 10 bases. As DNA, the CDR3 is TGTGCCAGCAGTTGGACCCGACTAGCGGGCGGCAATGAGCAGTTCTTC. This translates into CASSWTRLAGGNEQFF.